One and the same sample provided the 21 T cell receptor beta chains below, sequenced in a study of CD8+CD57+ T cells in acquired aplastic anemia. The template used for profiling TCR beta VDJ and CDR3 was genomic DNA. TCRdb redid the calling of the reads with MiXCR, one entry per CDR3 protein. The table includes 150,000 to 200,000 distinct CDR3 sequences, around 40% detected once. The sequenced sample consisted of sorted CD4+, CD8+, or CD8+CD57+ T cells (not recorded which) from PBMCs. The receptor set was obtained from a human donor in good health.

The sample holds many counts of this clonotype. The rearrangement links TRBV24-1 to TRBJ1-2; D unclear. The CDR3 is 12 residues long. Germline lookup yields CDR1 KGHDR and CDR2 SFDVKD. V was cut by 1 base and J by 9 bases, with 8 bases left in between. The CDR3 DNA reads TGTGCCACCAGTGATTTTCCGGGGAGCTACACCTTC. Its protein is CATSDFPGSYTF.

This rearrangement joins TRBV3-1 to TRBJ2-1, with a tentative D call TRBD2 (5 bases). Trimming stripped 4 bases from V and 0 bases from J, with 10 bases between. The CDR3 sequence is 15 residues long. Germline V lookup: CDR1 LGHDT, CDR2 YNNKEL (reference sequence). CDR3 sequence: CASSRLLNSYNEQFF. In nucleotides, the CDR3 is TGTGCCAGCAGCCGACTACTCAACTCCTACAATGAGCAGTTCTTC.

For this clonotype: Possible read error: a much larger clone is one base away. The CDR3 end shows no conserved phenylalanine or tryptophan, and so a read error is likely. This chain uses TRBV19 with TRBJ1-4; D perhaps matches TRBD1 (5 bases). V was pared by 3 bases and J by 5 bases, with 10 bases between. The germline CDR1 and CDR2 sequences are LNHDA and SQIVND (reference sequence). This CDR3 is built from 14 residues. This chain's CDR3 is CASSIAGGNEKLFV. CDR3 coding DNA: TGTGCCAGTAGTATCGCCGGGGGAAATGAAAAACTGTTTGTT.

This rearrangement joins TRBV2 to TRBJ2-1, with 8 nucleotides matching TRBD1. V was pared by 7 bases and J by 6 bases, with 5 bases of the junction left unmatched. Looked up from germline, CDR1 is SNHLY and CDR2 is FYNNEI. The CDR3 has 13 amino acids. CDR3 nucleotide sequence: TGTGCCAGCACCATGGACAGGGTCAATGAGCAGTTCTTC. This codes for CASTMDRVNEQFF. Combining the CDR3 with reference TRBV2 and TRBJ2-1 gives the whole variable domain EPEVTQTPSHQVTQMGQEVILRCVPISNHLYFYWYRQILGQKVEFLVSFYNNEISEKSEIFDDQFSVERPDGSNFTLKIRSTKLEDSAMYFCASTMDRVNEQFFGPGTRLTVL.

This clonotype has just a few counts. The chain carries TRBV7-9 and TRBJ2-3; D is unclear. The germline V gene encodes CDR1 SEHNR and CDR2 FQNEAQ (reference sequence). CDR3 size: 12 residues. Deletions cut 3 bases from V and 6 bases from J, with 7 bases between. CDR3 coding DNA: TGTGCCAGCAGCTTTCACGGGGATACGCAGTATTTT. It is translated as CASSFHGDTQYF.

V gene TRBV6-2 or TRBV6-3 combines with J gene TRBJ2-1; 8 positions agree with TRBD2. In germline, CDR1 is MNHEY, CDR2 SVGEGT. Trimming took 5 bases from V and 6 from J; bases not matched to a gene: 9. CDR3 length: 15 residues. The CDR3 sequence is CASSQGLAFSNEQFF. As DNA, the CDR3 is TGTGCCAGCAGTCAAGGACTAGCTTTCTCCAATGAGCAGTTCTTC.

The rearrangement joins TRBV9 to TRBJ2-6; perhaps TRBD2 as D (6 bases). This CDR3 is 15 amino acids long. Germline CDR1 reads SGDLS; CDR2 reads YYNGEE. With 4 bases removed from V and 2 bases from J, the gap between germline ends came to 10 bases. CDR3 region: CASSPGGAGANVLTF. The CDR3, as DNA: TGTGCCAGCAGCCCAGGAGGGGCTGGGGCCAACGTCCTGACTTTC.

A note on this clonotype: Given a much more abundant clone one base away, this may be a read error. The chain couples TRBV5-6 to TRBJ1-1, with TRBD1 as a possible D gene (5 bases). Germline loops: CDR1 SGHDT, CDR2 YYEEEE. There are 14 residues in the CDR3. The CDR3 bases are TGTGCCAGCAGCTCTGGCAGGGTGAACACTGAAGCTTCCTTT. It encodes CASSSGRVNTEASF.

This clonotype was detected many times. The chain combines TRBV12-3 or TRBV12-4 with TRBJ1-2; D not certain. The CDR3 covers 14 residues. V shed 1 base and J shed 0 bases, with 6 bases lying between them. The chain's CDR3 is CASSLGGTNYGYTF. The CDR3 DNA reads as TGTGCCAGCAGTTTAGGAGGTACTAACTATGGCTACACCTTC.

CDR3 in DNA: TGTGCCACCAGTGAGGGGGGACGACACAATGAGCAGTTCTTC. Protein sequence: CATSEGGRHNEQFF. This chain uses TRBV24-1 with TRBJ2-1, with a weak D call TRBD2 (6 bases). Germline loops: CDR1 KGHDR, CDR2 SFDVKD. V gave up 4 bases and J gave up 5 bases, with 11 bases separating them. The CDR3 is 14 residues long.

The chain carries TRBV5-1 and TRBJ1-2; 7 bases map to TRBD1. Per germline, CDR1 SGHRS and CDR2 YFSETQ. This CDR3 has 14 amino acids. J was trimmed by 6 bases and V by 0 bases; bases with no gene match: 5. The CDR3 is CASSLEGQSHGYTF. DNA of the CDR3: TGCGCCAGCAGCTTGGAGGGACAGAGTCATGGCTACACCTTC.

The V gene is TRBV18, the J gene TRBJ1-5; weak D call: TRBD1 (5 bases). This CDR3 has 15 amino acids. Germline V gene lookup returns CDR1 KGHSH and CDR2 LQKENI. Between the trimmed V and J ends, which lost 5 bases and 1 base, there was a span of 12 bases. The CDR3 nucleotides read TGTGCCAGCTCAGAAATAGGGGTGAGCAATCAGCCCCAGCATTTT. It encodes CASSEIGVSNQPQHF.

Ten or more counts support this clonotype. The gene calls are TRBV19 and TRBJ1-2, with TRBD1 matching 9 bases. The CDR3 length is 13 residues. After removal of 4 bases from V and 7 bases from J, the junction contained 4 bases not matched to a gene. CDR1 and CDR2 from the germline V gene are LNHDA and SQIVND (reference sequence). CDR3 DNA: TGTGCCAGTAGTAGACAGGGGGTTTTTGGCTACACCTTC. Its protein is CASSRQGVFGYTF.

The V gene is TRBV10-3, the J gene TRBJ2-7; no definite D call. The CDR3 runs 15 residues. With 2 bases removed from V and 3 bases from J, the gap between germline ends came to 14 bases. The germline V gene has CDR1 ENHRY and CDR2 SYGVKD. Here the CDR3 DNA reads TGTGCCATCAGTGAGAGAGGCCAAGGGATCTACGAGCAGTACTTC. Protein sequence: CAISERGQGIYEQYF.

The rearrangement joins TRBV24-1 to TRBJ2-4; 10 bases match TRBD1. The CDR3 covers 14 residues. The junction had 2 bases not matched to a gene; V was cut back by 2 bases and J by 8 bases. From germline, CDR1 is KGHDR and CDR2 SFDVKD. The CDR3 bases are TGTGCCACCAGTGATTGGGACAGGGGTGACATTCAGTACTTC. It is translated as CATSDWDRGDIQYF.

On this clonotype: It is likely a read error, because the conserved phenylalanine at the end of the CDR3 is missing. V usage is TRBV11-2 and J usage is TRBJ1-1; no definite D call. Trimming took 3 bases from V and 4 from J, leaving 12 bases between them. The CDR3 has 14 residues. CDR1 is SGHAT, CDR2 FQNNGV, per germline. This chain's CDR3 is CASSLTVVGTEAFS. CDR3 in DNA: TGTGCCAGCAGCTTGACCGTGGTGGGCACTGAAGCTTTCTCT.

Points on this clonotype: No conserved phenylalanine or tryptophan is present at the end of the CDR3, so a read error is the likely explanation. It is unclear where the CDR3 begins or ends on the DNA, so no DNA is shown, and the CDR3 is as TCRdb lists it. CDR3 loop: CASSHRNTEVFL. The rearrangement links TRBV2 to TRBJ1-1. The CDR3 totals 12 residues, both ends included. The germline gives CDR1 SNHLY, CDR2 FYNNEI.

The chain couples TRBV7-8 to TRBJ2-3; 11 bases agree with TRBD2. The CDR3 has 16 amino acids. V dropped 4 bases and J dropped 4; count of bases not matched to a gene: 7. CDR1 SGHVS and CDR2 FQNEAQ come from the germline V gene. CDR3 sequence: CASSSLLAGVPDTQYF. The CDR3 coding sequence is TGTGCCAGCAGCTCGTTACTAGCGGGAGTGCCAGATACGCAGTATTTT.

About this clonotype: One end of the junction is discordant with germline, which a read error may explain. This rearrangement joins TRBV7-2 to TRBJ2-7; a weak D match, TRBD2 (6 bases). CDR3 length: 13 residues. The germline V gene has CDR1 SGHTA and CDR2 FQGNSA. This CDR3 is CASSFGGAYGQYF. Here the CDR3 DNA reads TGTGCCAGCAGCTTTGGCGGGGCCTACGGGCAGTACTTC.

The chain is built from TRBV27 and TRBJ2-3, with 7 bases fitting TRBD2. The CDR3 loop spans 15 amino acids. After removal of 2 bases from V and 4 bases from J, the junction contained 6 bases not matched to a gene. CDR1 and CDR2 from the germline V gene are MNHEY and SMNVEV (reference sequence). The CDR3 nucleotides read TGTGCCAGCAGTTTACGCGGGGGTGGGTCAGATACGCAGTATTTT. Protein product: CASSLRGGGSDTQYF.

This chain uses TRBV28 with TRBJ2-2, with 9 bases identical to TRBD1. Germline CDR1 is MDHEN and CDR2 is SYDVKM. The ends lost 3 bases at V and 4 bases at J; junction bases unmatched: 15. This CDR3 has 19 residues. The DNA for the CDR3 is TGTGCCAGCAGTTTTCCCGGACGAACAGGGGGCGAGAGCACCGGGGAGCTGTTTTTT. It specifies CASSFPGRTGGESTGELFF.